Presented here are 5 T cell receptor beta chains from one specimen sequenced in a study of T cells in tuberculosis. The sample's time point: new active TB diagnosis, blood taken before or within 7 days of starting treatment. Produced via immunoSEQ multiplex PCR; TCRdb's table is partial and in-frame only. This table has approximately 35,000 clones, about 90% appearing once. The source material was PBMCs, sampled at tuberculosis diagnosis. These TCRs come from an adult with tuberculosis. Some clones in this sample may be carry-over from other donors' samples.

The CDR3 here is CASRRDRDTGELFF. In DNA form, the CDR3 reads TGTGCCAGCCGGCGGGACAGGGACACCGGGGAGCTGTTTTTT. This chain links TRBV27 with TRBJ2-2, with 9 positions matching TRBD1. The CDR3 length is 14 residues. After removal of 8 bases from V and 3 bases from J, the junction contained 4 bases not matched to a gene. Germline V gives CDR1 MNHEY, CDR2 SMNVEV (reference sequence).

This clone has only a few counts. V and J are TRBV18 and TRBJ1-5; tentatively, D is TRBD1 (5 bases). CDR1 KGHSH and CDR2 LQKENI come from the germline V gene. CDR3 length: 17 residues. Between the trimmed V and J ends, which lost 0 bases and 5 bases, there was a span of 17 bases. The CDR3, as DNA: TGTGCCAGCTCACCACCCGGCGGGGCAGGGCATCATCAGCCCCAGCATTTT. It codes for CASSPPGGAGHHQPQHF.

The chain carries TRBV7-6 and TRBJ2-7, with D maybe TRBD2 (5 bases). This CDR3 contains 14 residues. V dropped 0 bases and J dropped 3 bases, with 9 bases sitting between them. CDR1 is SGHVS and CDR2 is FNYEAQ in the germline V gene. The CDR3 loop reads CASSLARVDYEQYF. CDR3 nucleotide sequence: TGTGCCAGCAGCTTAGCGAGGGTTGACTACGAGCAGTACTTC. Looking up the rest from reference TRBV7-6 and TRBJ2-7 gives the full variable domain: GAGVSQSPRYKVTKRGQDVALRCDPISGHVSLYWYRQALGQGPEFLTYFNYEAQQDKSGLPNDRFSAERPEGSISTLTIQRTEQRDSAMYRCASSLARVDYEQYFGPGTRLTVT.

V gene TRBV6-1 combines with J gene TRBJ2-7, with 8 bases aligning to TRBD1. V lost 5 bases, J lost 2 bases, and 2 bases stayed unmatched. The germline V gene has CDR1 MNHNS and CDR2 SASEGT. This CDR3 is 13 amino acids long. The CDR3 DNA reads TGTGCCAGCAGTAGACAGGGGCCCTACGAGCAGTACTTC. Translated: CASSRQGPYEQYF.

The genes are TRBV30 and TRBJ1-1, with D perhaps matching TRBD1 (5 bases). This CDR3 comprises 13 residues. V lost 0 bases and J lost 5, with 10 bases in between. CDR1 is GTSNPN and CDR2 is SVGIG in the germline V gene (reference sequence). The chain's CDR3 is CAWSVWGGTEAFF. In DNA, the CDR3 is TGTGCCTGGAGTGTGTGGGGGGGAACTGAAGCTTTCTTT.